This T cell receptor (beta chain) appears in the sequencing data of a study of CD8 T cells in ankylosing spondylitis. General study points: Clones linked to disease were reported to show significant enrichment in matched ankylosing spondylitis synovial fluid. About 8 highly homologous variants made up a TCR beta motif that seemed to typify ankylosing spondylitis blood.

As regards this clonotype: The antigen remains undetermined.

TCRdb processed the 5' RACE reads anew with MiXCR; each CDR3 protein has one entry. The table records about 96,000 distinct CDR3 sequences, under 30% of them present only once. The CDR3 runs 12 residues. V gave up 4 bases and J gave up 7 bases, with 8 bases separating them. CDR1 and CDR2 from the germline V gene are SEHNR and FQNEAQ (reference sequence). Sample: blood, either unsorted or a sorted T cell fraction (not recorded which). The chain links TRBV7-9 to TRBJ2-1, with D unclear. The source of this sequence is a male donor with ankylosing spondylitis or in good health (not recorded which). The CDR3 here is CASSSFANEQFF. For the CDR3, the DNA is TGTGCCAGCAGCTCCTTTGCTAATGAGCAGTTCTTC.